There are a few counts of the clone carrying this T cell receptor beta chain. No antigen is known for it. The entry originates in a study of shared clonotypes between healthy human individuals. The study drew its donors from healthy HIV-negative adults without recent acute infections or vaccinations. At the deep level, the assay was run. Clones were read by immunoSEQ multiplex PCR, and TCRdb kept only the in-frame ones, dropping some. The data show over 850,000 clones, approximately 78% seen once. General study findings and limits: Clonotypes that were shared across a few donors made up roughly 5% of naive CD4 clonotypes.

The specimen sequenced was memory CD4+ T cells from PBMCs. Sample subset: CD45RA-negative fraction. The receptor was isolated from a man in his late teens or twenties in good health. Some clones in this sample may be carry-over from other donors' samples.

CDR3 in amino acids: CASSLPPGRVGLYQPQHF. CDR3 nucleotide sequence: TGTGCCAGCAGTTTACCGCCCGGCAGGGTTGGCCTTTATCAGCCCCAGCATTTT. This chain connects TRBV28 to TRBJ1-5, with D possibly being TRBD1 (5 bases). This CDR3 has 18 residues. The germline CDR1 and CDR2 sequences are MDHEN and SYDVKM. Trimming pared 2 bases from V and 5 bases from J, leaving 22 bases between. The full variable domain, with the rest looked up from reference TRBV28 and TRBJ1-5, is DVKVTQSSRYLVKRTGEKVFLECVQDMDHENMFWYRQDPGLGLRLIYFSYDVKMKEKGDIPEGYSVSREKKERFSLILESASTNQTSMYLCASSLPPGRVGLYQPQHFGDGTRLSIL.